Following are 23 T cell receptor beta chains from one sample sequenced in a study of T cell repertoires in cytomegalovirus infection. MiXCR, run by TCRdb on the reads, gives a single entry per CDR3 protein. The sample consists of approximately 200,000 distinct CDR3 sequences, roughly 23% of them appearing once. Sequencing was done on a sample of CD8+ T cells from PBMCs. These receptors originate from a human donor in good health (CMV status not recorded). Some clones in this sample may be carry-over from other donors' samples.

In this sample, this clonotype turned up a few times. The V and J genes are TRBV5-4 and TRBJ2-7; TRBD2 matches at 8 bases. Germline V gene sequence: CDR1 SGHNT, CDR2 YYREEE (reference sequence). This CDR3 is built from 15 residues. Trimming at V came to 4 bases and at J to 7 bases, leaving 13 bases not matched to a gene. The CDR3 here is CASSKLAEGFREQYF. The CDR3, as DNA: TGTGCCAGCAGCAAACTAGCGGAGGGGTTTCGGGAGCAGTACTTC.

In this sample, this clonotype turned up many times. J is TRBJ2-3 and V is TRBV7-6; D is unresolved. The V end lost 5 bases, the J end lost 1 base, and 10 bases lay between the germline ends. This CDR3 spans 14 amino acids. The germline gives CDR1 SGHVS, CDR2 FNYEAQ. The CDR3 bases are TGTGCCAGCAGCCCTGACCCGGGCACAGATACGCAGTATTTT. This gives the protein CASSPDPGTDTQYF.

The rearrangement uses TRBV20-1 and TRBJ2-4; D is uncertain. V was shortened by 3 bases and J by 0 bases, with 9 bases between the two germline ends. Germline CDR1 reads DFQATT; CDR2 reads SNEGSKA (reference sequence). CDR3 length equals 14 residues. The CDR3 sequence is CSARAPLAKNIQYF. DNA for the CDR3: TGCAGTGCTAGGGCACCCCTAGCCAAAAACATTCAGTACTTC.

This clonotype was picked up a small number of times. The rearrangement uses TRBV20-1 and TRBJ1-3, with no clear D. Germline V gene lookup returns CDR1 DFQATT and CDR2 SNEGSKA (reference sequence). Trimming shortened V by 6 bases and J by 9 bases, and 15 bases separated the two germline ends. CDR3 size: 12 residues. This CDR3 reads CSAQDFWGTIYF. CDR3 DNA: TGCAGTGCCCAGGACTTTTGGGGCACCATATATTTT.

This clonotype was seen only a few times. V usage is TRBV19 and J usage is TRBJ1-1; D is perhaps TRBD1 (6 bases). CDR1 is LNHDA, CDR2 SQIVND, per germline (reference sequence). Trimming removed 5 bases from V and 1 base from J, with 11 bases in between. This CDR3 comprises 14 residues. In DNA form, the CDR3 reads TGTGCCAGTAGTCTAGGGGACACGAACACTGAAGCTTTCTTT. Protein: CASSLGDTNTEAFF.

The chain uses TRBV7-8 and TRBJ2-7, with 11 positions matching TRBD1. The germline V gene encodes CDR1 SGHVS and CDR2 FQNEAQ. V dropped 7 bases and J dropped 6; count of bases not matched to a gene: 5. The CDR3 extends over 13 amino acids. CDR3 bases: TGTGCCAGCACCCCGGGACAGGGGGTCGAGCAGTACTTC. It is translated as CASTPGQGVEQYF.

CDR3 nucleotide sequence: TGCAGTGCTAGCCCCCTGGGGCAGGGCTCTTTGGGAGAATACGAGCAGTACTTC. The encoded protein is CSASPLGQGSLGEYEQYF. The chain couples TRBV20-1 to TRBJ2-7, with D perhaps assigned TRBD1 or TRBD2 (5 bases each). The CDR3 contains 18 residues. The germline V gene encodes CDR1 DFQATT and CDR2 SNEGSKA (reference sequence). Trimming removed 3 bases from V and 4 bases from J, with 28 bases in between.

The J gene is TRBJ2-7, the V gene TRBV12-3 or TRBV12-4; the match to TRBD1 covers 9 bases. V lost 5 bases to trimming and J lost 5 bases; unmatched junction nucleotides: 7. The CDR3 extends over 14 amino acids. The CDR3 is CASSPPGTGNEQYF. The DNA of the CDR3 is TGTGCCAGCAGTCCCCCCGGGACAGGGAACGAGCAGTACTTC.

This clonotype was seen a handful of times. The CDR3 is CSVEGDVVGETQYF. DNA for the CDR3: TGCAGCGTTGAAGGGGATGTAGTCGGAGAGACCCAGTACTTC. V is TRBV29-1 and J is TRBJ2-5; no clear D. Trimming stripped 1 base from V and 4 bases from J, with 13 bases between. CDR1 SQVTM and CDR2 ANQGSEA come from the germline V gene. The CDR3 extends over 14 amino acids.

The chain is built from TRBV29-1 and TRBJ2-2; D gene unclear. The length of the CDR3 is 13 residues. Trimming took 6 bases from V and 5 from J, leaving 13 bases between them. Germline values: CDR1 SQVTM, CDR2 ANQGSEA. Here the CDR3 reads CSVNIYGTGELFF. The CDR3, as DNA: TGCAGCGTCAACATATATGGTACCGGGGAGCTGTTTTTT.

This clonotype was detected only a few times. The gene calls are TRBV28 and TRBJ1-1, with D possibly being TRBD1 (6 bases). Germline CDR1 is MDHEN and CDR2 is SYDVKM. CDR3 size: 13 residues. V was pared by 4 bases and J by 6 bases, with 12 bases between. The CDR3 DNA is TGTGCCAGCAGTTCCCGGGGGGCCGCTGAAGCTTTCTTT. Translation gives CASSSRGAAEAFF.

J is TRBJ2-2 and V is TRBV4-1; no firm D call. Germline loops: CDR1 MGHRA, CDR2 YSYEKL. The CDR3 loop spans 15 amino acids. Trimming pared 0 bases from V and 7 bases from J, leaving 12 bases between. The CDR3 region has the DNA TGCGCCAGCAGCCAAGATATTGGGTCCAGCGGGGAGCTGTTTTTT. It translates to CASSQDIGSSGELFF.

This clonotype was seen ten or more times. This chain joins TRBV5-1 and TRBJ2-7; unclear D gene. The V end lost 0 bases, the J end lost 6 bases, and 10 bases lay between the germline ends. The CDR3 sequence is 13 residues long. CDR1 is SGHRS and CDR2 is YFSETQ in the germline V gene. The CDR3 loop reads CASSLAPSSEQYF. DNA of the CDR3: TGCGCCAGCAGCTTGGCTCCTTCGAGCGAGCAGTACTTC. Supplemented by reference TRBV5-1 and TRBJ2-7, the full variable domain reads KAGVTQTPRYLIKTRGQQVTLSCSPISGHRSVSWYQQTPGQGLQFLFEYFSETQRNKGNFPGRFSGRQFSNSRSEMNVSTLELGDSALYLCASSLAPSSEQYFGPGTRLTVT.

This clonotype was recorded a few times. CDR3 sequence: CASSPTGSSYGYTF. CDR3 coding DNA: TGTGCCAGCAGCCCAACAGGGTCTTCCTATGGCTACACCTTC. The chain has TRBV7-2 and TRBJ1-2; possible D gene TRBD1, 6 bases. The CDR3 contains 14 residues. The ends were cut back, 5 bases at V and 4 bases at J, with 14 bases in the middle. Germline V gives CDR1 SGHTA, CDR2 FQGNSA.

This clonotype was picked up a small number of times. The rearrangement uses TRBV2 and TRBJ2-3, with TRBD1 as a possible D gene (6 bases). The CDR3 totals 14 residues. Germline CDR1 reads SNHLY; CDR2 reads FYNNEI. Trimming left V 8 bases short and J 3 bases short, with 15 bases between. DNA for the CDR3: TGTGCCAGCGATATCAGGGGAAGTACAGATACGCAGTATTTT. Translating gives CASDIRGSTDTQYF.

At least ten counts were recorded for this clonotype. Written as DNA, the CDR3 is TGTGCCAGCAGCTTCACAGGGGTTGCCTACAATGAGCAGTTCTTC. Encoded protein: CASSFTGVAYNEQFF. The V and J genes are TRBV5-6 and TRBJ2-1, with TRBD1 matching 7 bases. The trim removed 2 bases at V and 2 bases at J, leaving 4 bases unmatched. The CDR3 is 15 amino acids. Germline V gives CDR1 SGHDT, CDR2 YYEEEE. Variable domain in full (rest from reference TRBV5-6 and TRBJ2-1): DAGVTQSPTHLIKTRGQQVTLRCSPKSGHDTVSWYQQALGQGPQFIFQYYEEEERQRGNFPDRFSGHQFPNYSSELNVNALLLGDSALYLCASSFTGVAYNEQFFGPGTRLTVL.

This clonotype was observed a few times. The chain has TRBV9 and TRBJ2-7, with D tentatively TRBD2 (6 bases). CDR3 length: 15 residues. V lost 3 bases to trimming and J lost 0 bases, with 13 bases between them. In germline, CDR1 is SGDLS, CDR2 YYNGEE. The CDR3 coding sequence is TGTGCCAGCAGCGCATCCACTAGCAGCTCCTACGAGCAGTACTTC. Its translation: CASSASTSSSYEQYF.

This clonotype occurred many times. This chain links TRBV12-5 with TRBJ1-5; the D gene is possibly TRBD1 (6 bases). V lost 0 bases and J lost 3, with 9 bases in between. Germline V gene sequence: CDR1 LGHNT, CDR2 FRNRAP. This CDR3 comprises 15 residues. CDR3 region: CASGLVTGYNQPQHF. The CDR3 DNA follows: TGTGCTAGTGGTTTGGTAACAGGGTACAATCAGCCCCAGCATTTT.

The sample holds many counts of this clonotype. The genes are TRBV7-6 and TRBJ2-1, with 9 bases matching TRBD1. The germline CDR1 and CDR2 sequences are SGHVS and FNYEAQ. The CDR3 sequence is 15 residues long. V trimming: 3 bases; J trimming: 7 bases; junction bases outside the gene matches: 7. The CDR3 region is CASSFVRTGENEQFF. CDR3 sequence (DNA): TGTGCCAGCAGCTTTGTTAGGACAGGGGAAAATGAGCAGTTCTTC.

This clonotype was observed at least ten times. The chain is built from TRBV6-1 and TRBJ2-7; D possibly corresponds to TRBD2 (7 bases). CDR3 length: 14 residues. Germline V gene data show CDR1 as MNHNS and CDR2 as SASEGT. V was pared by 6 bases and J by 3 bases, with 15 bases between. The CDR3 loop is CASRGRGGGYEQYF. The CDR3, as DNA: TGTGCCAGCAGGGGGCGGGGAGGGGGCTACGAGCAGTACTTC.

Remarks on this clonotype: Given a much more abundant clone one base away, this may be a read error. The chain links TRBV7-8 to TRBJ2-3; 11 bases match TRBD2. The CDR3 contains 16 residues. Trimming removed 4 bases from V and 8 bases from J; junction bases left unmatched: 11. Germline V lookup: CDR1 SGHVS, CDR2 FQNEAQ. The CDR3 loop is CASSSRLAGLGATQYF. The CDR3 DNA sequence: TGTGCCAGCAGCTCCCGACTAGCGGGGCTGGGGGCTACGCAGTATTTT.

The chain is built from TRBV4-1 and TRBJ1-5; D gene uncertain. Trimming left V 3 bases short and J 6 bases short, with 18 bases between. From germline, CDR1 is MGHRA and CDR2 YSYEKL. This CDR3 contains 16 residues. In nucleotides, the CDR3 is TGCGCCAGCAGCCAGAGCGGGTCCCCGGGAGGTCAGCCCCAGCATTTT. Translating it yields CASSQSGSPGGQPQHF.

The chain links TRBV5-4 to TRBJ1-1; D may be TRBD1 (5 bases). The V end was cut by 4 bases, the J end by 6 bases, with 13 bases between. The CDR3 covers 13 residues. Germline V gives CDR1 SGHNT, CDR2 YYREEE (reference sequence). CDR3 sequence reads: CASSNLGDPEAFF. CDR3 coding DNA: TGTGCCAGCAGCAACTTGGGGGACCCTGAAGCTTTCTTT.